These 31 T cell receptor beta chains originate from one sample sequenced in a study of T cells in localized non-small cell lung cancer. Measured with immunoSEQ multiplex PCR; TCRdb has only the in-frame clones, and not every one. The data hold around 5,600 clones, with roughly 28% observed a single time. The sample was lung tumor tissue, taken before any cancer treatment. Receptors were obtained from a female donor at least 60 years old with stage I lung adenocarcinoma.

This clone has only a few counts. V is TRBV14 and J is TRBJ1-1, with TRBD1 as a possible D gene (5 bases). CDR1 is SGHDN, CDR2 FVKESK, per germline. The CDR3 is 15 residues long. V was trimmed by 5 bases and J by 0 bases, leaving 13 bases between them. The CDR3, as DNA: TGTGCCAGCAGCTGGGGCAGTCACATGAACACTGAAGCTTTCTTT. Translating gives CASSWGSHMNTEAFF.

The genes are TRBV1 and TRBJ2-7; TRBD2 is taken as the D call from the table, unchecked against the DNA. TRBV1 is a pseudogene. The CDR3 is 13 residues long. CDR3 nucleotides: TGCGCCAGCAGCCAAAGCCCGGGGTACGAGCAGTACTTC. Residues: CASSQSPGYEQYF.

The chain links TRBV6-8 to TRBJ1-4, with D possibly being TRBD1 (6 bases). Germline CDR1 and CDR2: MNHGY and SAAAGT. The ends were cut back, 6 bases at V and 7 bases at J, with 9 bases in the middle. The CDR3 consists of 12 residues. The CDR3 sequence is CASRGQSEKLFF. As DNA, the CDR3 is TGTGCCAGCAGAGGACAGAGTGAAAAACTGTTTTTT.

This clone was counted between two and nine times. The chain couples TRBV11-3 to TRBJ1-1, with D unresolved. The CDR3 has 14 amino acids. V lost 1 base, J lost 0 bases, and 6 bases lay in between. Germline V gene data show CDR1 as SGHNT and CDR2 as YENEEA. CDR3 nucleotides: TGTGCCAGCAGCTTAGTCCGAATGAACACTGAAGCTTTCTTT. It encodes CASSLVRMNTEAFF.

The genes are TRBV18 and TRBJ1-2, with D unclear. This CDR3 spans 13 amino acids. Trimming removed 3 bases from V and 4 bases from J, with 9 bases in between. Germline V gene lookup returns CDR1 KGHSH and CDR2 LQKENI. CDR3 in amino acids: CASSPTVAYGYTF. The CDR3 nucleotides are TGTGCCAGCTCACCCACAGTGGCCTATGGCTACACCTTC.

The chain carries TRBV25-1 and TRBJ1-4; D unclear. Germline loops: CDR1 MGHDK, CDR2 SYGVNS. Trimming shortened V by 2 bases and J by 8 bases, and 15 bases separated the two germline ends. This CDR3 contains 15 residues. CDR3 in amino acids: CASSERTGLREKLFF. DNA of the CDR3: TGTGCCAGCAGTGAACGAACTGGGTTAAGGGAAAAACTGTTTTTT.

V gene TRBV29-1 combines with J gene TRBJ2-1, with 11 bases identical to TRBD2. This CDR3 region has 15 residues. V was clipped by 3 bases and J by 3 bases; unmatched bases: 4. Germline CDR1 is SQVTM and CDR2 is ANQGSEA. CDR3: CSVEGLAGGYNEQFF. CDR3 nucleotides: TGCAGCGTTGAGGGGCTAGCGGGGGGCTACAATGAGCAGTTCTTC.

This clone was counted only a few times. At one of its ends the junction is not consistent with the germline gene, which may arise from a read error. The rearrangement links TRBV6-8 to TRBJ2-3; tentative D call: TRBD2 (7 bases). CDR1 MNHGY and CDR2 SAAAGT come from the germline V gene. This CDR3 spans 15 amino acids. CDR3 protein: CAISVGGALSDTQYF. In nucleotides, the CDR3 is TGTGCCATCAGTGTGGGGGGGGCTTTGTCAGATACGCAGTATTTT.

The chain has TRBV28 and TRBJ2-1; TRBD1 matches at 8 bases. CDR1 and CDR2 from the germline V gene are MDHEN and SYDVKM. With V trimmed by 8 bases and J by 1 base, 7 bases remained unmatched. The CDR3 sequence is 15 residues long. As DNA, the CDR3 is TGTGCCAGCTTCGGGACAGGAGGATCCTACAATGAGCAGTTCTTC. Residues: CASFGTGGSYNEQFF.

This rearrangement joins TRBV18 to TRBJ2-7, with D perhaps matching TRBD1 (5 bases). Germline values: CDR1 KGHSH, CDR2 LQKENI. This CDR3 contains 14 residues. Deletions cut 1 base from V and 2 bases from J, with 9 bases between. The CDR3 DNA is TGTGCCAGCTCACCACTGGGGCCCCCCTACGAGCAGTACTTC. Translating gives CASSPLGPPYEQYF.

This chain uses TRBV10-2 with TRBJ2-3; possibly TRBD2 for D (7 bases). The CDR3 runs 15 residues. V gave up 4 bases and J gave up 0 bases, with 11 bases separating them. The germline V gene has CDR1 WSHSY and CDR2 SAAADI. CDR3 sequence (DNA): TGCGCCAGCAGTGTGGGGGGGCGAAGCACAGATACGCAGTATTTT. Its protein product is CASSVGGRSTDTQYF.

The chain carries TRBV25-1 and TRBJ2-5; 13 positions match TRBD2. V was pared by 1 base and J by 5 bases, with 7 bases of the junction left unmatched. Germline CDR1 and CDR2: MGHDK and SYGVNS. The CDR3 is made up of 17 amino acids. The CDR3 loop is CASSELGLAGKWETQYF. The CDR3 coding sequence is TGTGCCAGCAGTGAATTGGGACTAGCGGGAAAGTGGGAGACCCAGTACTTC.

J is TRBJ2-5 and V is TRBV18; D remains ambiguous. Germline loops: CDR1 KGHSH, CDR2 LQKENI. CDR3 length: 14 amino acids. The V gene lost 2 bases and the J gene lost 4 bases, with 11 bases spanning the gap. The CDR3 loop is CASSPGSTRETQYF. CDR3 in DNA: TGTGCCAGCTCACCAGGATCCACAAGAGAGACCCAGTACTTC.

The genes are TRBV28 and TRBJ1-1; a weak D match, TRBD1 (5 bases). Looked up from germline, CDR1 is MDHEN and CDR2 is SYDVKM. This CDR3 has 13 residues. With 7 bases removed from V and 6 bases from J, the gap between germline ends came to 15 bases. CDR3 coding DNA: TGTGCCAGCATTGGGCAGGGCAGCGCTGAAGCTTTCTTT. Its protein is CASIGQGSAEAFF.

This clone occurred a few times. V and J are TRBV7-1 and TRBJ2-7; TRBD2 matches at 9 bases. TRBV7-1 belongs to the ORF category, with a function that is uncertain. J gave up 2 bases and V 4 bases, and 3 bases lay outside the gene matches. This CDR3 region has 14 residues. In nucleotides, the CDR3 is TGTGCCAGCAGCTTAGCGGGGGTTACCTACGAGCAGTACTTC. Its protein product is CASSLAGVTYEQYF.

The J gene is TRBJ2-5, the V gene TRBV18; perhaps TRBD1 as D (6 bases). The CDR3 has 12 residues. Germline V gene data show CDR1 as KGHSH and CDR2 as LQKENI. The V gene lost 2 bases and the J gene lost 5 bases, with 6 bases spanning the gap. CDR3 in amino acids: CASSPRGETQYF. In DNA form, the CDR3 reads TGTGCCAGCTCACCAAGGGGGGAGACCCAGTACTTC.

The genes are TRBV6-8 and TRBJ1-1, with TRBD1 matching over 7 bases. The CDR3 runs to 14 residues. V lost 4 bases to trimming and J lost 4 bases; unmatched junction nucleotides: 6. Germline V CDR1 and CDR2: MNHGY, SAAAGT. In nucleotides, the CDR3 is TGTGCCAGCAGTTTCGACGGACAGGCCACTGAAGCTTTCTTT. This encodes CASSFDGQATEAFF.

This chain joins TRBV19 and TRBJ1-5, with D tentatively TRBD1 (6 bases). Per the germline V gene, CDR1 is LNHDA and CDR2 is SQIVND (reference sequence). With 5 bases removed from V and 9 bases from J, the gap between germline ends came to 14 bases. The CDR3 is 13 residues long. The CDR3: CASSWDTLGPQHF. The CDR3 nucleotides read TGTGCCAGTAGTTGGGACACCTTAGGGCCCCAGCATTTT. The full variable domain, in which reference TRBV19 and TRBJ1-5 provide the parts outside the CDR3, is DGGITQSPKYLFRKEGQNVTLSCEQNLNHDAMYWYRQDPGQGLRLIYYSQIVNDFQKGDIAEGYSVSREKKESFPLTVTSAQKNPTAFYLCASSWDTLGPQHFGDGTRLSIL.

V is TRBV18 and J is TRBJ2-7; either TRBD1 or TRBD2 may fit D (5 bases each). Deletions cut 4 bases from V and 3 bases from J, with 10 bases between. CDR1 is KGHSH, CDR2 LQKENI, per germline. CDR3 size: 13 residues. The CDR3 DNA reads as TGTGCCAGCTCACGCCAGGGAGACTACGAGCAGTACTTC. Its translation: CASSRQGDYEQYF.

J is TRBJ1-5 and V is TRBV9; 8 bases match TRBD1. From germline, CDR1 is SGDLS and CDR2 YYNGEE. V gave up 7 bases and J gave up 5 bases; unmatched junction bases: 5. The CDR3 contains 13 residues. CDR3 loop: CASGPDRDQPQHF. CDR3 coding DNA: TGTGCCAGCGGACCGGACAGGGATCAGCCCCAGCATTTT.

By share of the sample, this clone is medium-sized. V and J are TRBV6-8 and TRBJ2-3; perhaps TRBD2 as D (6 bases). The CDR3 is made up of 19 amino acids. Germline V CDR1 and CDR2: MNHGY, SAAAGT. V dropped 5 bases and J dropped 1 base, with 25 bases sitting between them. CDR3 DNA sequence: TGTGCCAGCAGTGGAGACCGGGACTTCGCGGGATGGGGCACAGATACGCAGTATTTT. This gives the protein CASSGDRDFAGWGTDTQYF.

The CDR3 here is CASRSGQREAFF. The CDR3 coding sequence is TGTGCCAGCAGGTCAGGACAGCGTGAAGCTTTCTTT. This sequence joins TRBV6-8 and TRBJ1-1; D is possibly TRBD1 (6 bases). Germline V gene data show CDR1 as MNHGY and CDR2 as SAAAGT. Trimming removed 6 bases at V and 7 bases at J, with 12 bases between. CDR3 size: 12 residues.

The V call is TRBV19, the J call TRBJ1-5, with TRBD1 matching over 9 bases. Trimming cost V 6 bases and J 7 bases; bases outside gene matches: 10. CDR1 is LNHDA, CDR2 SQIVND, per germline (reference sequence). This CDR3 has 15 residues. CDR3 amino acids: CASSGTGQGLQPQHF. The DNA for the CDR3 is TGTGCCAGTAGCGGAACGGGACAGGGTCTGCAGCCCCAGCATTTT.

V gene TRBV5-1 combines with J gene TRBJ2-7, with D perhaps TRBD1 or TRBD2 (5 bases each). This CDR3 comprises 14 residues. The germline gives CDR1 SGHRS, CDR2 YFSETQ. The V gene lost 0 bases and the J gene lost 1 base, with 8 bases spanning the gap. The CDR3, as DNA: TGCGCCAGCAGCTTGGCCGGGACGTCCTACGAGCAGTACTTC. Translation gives CASSLAGTSYEQYF.

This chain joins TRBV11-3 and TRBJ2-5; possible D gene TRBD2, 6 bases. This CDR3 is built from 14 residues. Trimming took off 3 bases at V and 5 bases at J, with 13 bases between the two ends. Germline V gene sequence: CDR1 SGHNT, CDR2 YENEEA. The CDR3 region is CASSLRDGAETQYF. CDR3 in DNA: TGTGCCAGCAGCTTGCGGGACGGGGCCGAGACCCAGTACTTC.

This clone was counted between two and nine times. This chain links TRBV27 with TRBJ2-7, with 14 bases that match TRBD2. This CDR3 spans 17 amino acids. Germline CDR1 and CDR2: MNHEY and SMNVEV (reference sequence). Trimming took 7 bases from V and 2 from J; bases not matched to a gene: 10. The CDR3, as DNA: TGTGCCAGCATAAACCGACTAGCGGGAGGGCCAGCCTACGAGCAGTACTTC. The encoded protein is CASINRLAGGPAYEQYF.

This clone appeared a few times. The CDR3 DNA follows: TGTGCCAGCAGCTCACGCCCTAACACAGATACGCAGTATTTT. Its translation: CASSSRPNTDTQYF. The rearrangement joins TRBV7-7 to TRBJ2-3; D remains ambiguous. Per germline, CDR1 SSHAT and CDR2 FNYEAQ (reference sequence). The V end lost 4 bases, the J end lost 2 bases, and 10 bases lay between the germline ends. CDR3 size: 14 residues.

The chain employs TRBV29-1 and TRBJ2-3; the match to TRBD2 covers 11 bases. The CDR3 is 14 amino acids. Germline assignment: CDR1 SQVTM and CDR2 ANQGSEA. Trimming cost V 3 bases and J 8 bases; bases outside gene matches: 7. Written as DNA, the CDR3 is TGCAGCGTTGACGGACTAGCGGGCCATAGTACGCAGTATTTT. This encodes CSVDGLAGHSTQYF.

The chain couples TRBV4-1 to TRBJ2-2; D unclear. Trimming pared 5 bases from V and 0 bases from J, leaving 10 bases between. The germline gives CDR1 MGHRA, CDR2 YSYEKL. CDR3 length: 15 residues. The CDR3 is CASSTRSANTGELFF. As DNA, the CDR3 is TGCGCCAGCAGCACACGTTCAGCGAACACCGGGGAGCTGTTTTTT.

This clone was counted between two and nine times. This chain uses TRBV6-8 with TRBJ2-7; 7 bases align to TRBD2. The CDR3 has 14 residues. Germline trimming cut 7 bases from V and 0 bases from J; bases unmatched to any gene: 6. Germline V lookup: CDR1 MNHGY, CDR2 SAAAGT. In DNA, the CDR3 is TGTGCCAGCAATCTAGCGGAGAGCTCCTACGAGCAGTACTTC. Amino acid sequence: CASNLAESSYEQYF.

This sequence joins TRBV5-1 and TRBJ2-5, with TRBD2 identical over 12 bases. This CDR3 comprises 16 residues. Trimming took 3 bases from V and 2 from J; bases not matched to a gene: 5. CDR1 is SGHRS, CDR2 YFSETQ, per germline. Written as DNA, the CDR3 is TGCGCCAGCAGCTGGAGACTAGCGGGAGATCAAGAGACCCAGTACTTC. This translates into CASSWRLAGDQETQYF. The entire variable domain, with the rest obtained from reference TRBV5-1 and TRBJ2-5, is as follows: KAGVTQTPRYLIKTRGQQVTLSCSPISGHRSVSWYQQTPGQGLQFLFEYFSETQRNKGNFPGRFSGRQFSNSRSEMNVSTLELGDSALYLCASSWRLAGDQETQYFGPGTRLLVL.